This TCR beta chain was documented in a study of beta chain features in type 1 diabetes. Notes on the study in general: Type 1 diabetes patients showed a moderate but significant shortening of TCRB CDR3s in all four CD4+ subsets.

This clone was seen only a few times. Antigen: not known. Reverse transcribing all isolated RNA meant expressed TCRB transcripts were sequenced. Only in-frame clones appear in the TCRdb table, and some are missing; sequencing was by immunoSEQ multiplex PCR. The sample shows a few hundred thousand clones, roughly 13% of them seen only once. The authors sorted CD4+ naive, central memory, regulatory and stem cell-like memory cells via CD45RO/CCR7/CD25/CD127/CD95/CD27. Over 95% purity was reached by all sorted populations. Germline CDR1 SQVTM, CDR2 ANQGSEA. The CDR3 totals 13 residues. The trim removed 6 bases at V and 2 bases at J, leaving 7 bases unmatched.

The J gene is TRBJ2-7, the V gene TRBV29-1, with TRBD2 matching over 7 bases. This TCR was recovered from a man aged 30-40 years with type 1 diabetes. Input material: naive CD4+ T cells from blood. CDR3 in amino acids: CSVGWRGTYEQYF. The CDR3 nucleotides are TGCAGCGTGGGATGGCGGGGGACCTACGAGCAGTACTTC.